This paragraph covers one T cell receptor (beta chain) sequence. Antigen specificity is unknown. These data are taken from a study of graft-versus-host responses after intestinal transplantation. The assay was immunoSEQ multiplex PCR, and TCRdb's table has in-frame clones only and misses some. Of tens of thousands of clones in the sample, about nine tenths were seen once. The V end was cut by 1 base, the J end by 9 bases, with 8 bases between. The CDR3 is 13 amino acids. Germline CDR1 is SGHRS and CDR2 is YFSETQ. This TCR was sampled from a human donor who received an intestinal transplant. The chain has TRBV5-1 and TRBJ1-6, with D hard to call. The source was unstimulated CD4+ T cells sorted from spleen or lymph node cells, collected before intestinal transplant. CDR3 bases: TGCGCCAGCAGCTTGAGTGTTAGTTCACCCCTCCACTTT. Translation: CASSLSVSSPLHF.